The 5 T cell receptor beta chains reported below all come from one sample, sequenced in a study of blood T cell repertoires in COVID-19. Generated by immunoSEQ multiplex PCR, the TCRdb table keeps only in-frame clones and is missing some. The table lists 250,000 or so clones, around 93% of them singletons. Material for sequencing was PBMCs or T cells enriched from blood (not recorded which). The receptors originated from a man aged 35-49 years who had been exposed to COVID-19.

The chain combines TRBV3-1 (or the pseudogene TRBV3-2) with TRBJ2-2; TRBD2 aligns across 10 bases. Trimming at V came to 3 bases and at J to 6 bases, leaving 7 bases not matched to a gene. The CDR3 is made up of 16 amino acids. The V gene's germline CDR1 is LGHDT and CDR2 YNNKEL (reference sequence). The DNA for the CDR3 is TGTGCCAGCAGCCACCCAGCGGGAGGGCCCTCCGGGGAGCTGTTTTTT. Its translation: CASSHPAGGPSGELFF.

This clone was found once. The V gene is TRBV7-3, the J gene TRBJ1-2, with D possibly being TRBD1 (5 bases). The CDR3 sequence is 17 residues long. The V gene's germline CDR1 is SGHTA and CDR2 FQGTGA. Deletions cut 5 bases from V and 3 bases from J, with 22 bases between. This CDR3 is CASSKTAHGRDYYGYTF. CDR3 sequence (DNA): TGTGCCAGCAGCAAAACTGCCCATGGTAGGGACTACTATGGCTACACCTTC.

DNA of the CDR3: TGTGCCAGCAGCTGGGGACAGGGTATTGTTTTGAACACTGAAGCTTTCTTT. It yields the protein CASSWGQGIVLNTEAFF. The chain is built from TRBV5-4 and TRBJ1-1, with TRBD1 matching 9 bases. Per germline, CDR1 SGHNT and CDR2 YYREEE (reference sequence). There are 17 residues in the CDR3. J lost 0 bases, V lost 3 bases, and 9 bases had no gene match.

The genes are TRBV30 and TRBJ1-5, with D possibly TRBD1 on 6 matching bases. The CDR3 is 16 amino acids. V lost 2 bases and J 5 bases, leaving 19 bases between the germline ends. The germline gives CDR1 GTSNPN, CDR2 SVGIG (reference sequence). The CDR3 DNA follows: TGTGCCTGGAGTAGTAACACAGGGAGTAATTATCAGCCCCAGCATTTT. Its protein is CAWSSNTGSNYQPQHF.

This clone was counted a single time. V usage is TRBV10-1 and J usage is TRBJ2-2; unclear D gene. Trimming took off 5 bases at V and 6 bases at J, with 7 bases between the two ends. Germline CDR1 reads WNHNN; CDR2 reads SYGVQD (reference sequence). The CDR3 totals 12 residues. Here the CDR3 reads CASSPMAGELFF. The CDR3 bases are TGCGCCAGCAGTCCTATGGCCGGGGAGCTGTTTTTT.